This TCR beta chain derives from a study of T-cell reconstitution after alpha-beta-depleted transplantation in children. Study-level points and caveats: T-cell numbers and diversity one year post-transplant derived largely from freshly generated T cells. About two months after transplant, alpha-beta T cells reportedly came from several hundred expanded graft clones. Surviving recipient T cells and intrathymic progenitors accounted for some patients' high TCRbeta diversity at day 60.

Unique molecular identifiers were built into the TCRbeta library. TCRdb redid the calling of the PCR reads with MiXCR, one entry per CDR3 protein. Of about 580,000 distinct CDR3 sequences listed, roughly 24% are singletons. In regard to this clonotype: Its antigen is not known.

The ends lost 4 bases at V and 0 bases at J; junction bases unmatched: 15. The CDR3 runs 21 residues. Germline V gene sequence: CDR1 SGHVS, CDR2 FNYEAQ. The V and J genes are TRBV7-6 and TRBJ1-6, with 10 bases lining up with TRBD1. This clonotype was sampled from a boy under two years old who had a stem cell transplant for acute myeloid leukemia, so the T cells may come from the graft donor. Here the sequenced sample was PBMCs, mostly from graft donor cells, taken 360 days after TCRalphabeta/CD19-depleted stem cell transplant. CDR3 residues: CASSYRPGQGLGSSYNSPLHF. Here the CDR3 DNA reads TGTGCCAGCAGCTATAGACCGGGACAGGGGCTAGGTAGCTCCTATAATTCACCCCTCCACTTT.